The rows below give T cell receptor beta chains drawn from one sample of a study of T-cell memory formation after mild COVID-19. TCRdb analysed the 5' RACE reads with MiXCR anew, one entry per CDR3 protein. The table shows hundreds of thousands of distinct CDR3 sequences, with 20% to 25% occurring only once. Sequenced: PBMCs or a T cell subset sorted from them (not recorded which). All receptors derive from an adult woman who had mild COVID-19 (a few samples of this study predate the infection). Cell type and time point are not known. The CDR3 runs from the conserved cysteine through the conserved F or W. Each record gives: CDR3 DNA, CDR3 protein, J gene, V gene, D gene, CDR3 length, clone size. The D gene is left open where the match is weak. Rows give clone size only sometimes, using once, few, many, or a class for an expanded clone.

CDR3 DNA: TGCAGCGTGGGTACACGGGACGGTATGAGCTACACCTTC
CDR3 protein: CSVGTRDGMSYTF
J gene: TRBJ1-2
V gene: TRBV29-1
D gene: -
CDR3 length: 13
clone size: -

CDR3 DNA: TGTGCCAGCAGTAATCGAAGGGATTACAGGGGAAACTATGGCTACACCTTC
CDR3 protein: CASSNRRDYRGNYGYTF
J gene: TRBJ1-2
V gene: TRBV6-5
D gene: TRBD1
CDR3 length: 17
clone size: -

CDR3 DNA: TGTGCCAGCAGTGAAAGGAGGGCAGATACGCAGTATTTT
CDR3 protein: CASSERRADTQYF
J gene: TRBJ2-3
V gene: TRBV2
D gene: -
CDR3 length: 13
clone size: -

CDR3 DNA: TGTGCCACCAGCCCCGGACAGGGGGCTACTTCCGGGGAGCTGTTTTTT
CDR3 protein: CATSPGQGATSGELFF
J gene: TRBJ2-2
V gene: TRBV15
D gene: TRBD1
CDR3 length: 16
clone size: -

CDR3 DNA: TGCGCCAGCAGCCAAGAGCAGCGGGGGTCCTACGAGCAGTACTTC
CDR3 protein: CASSQEQRGSYEQYF
J gene: TRBJ2-7
V gene: TRBV4-1
D gene: TRBD2
CDR3 length: 15
clone size: few

CDR3 DNA: TGTGCCAGCAGCACGGGACAGGCCGACGCCTACGAGCAGTACTTC
CDR3 protein: CASSTGQADAYEQYF
J gene: TRBJ2-7
V gene: TRBV21-1
D gene: -
CDR3 length: 15
clone size: -

CDR3 DNA: TGTGCCAGCAGCTTGTGGGGACCTCGATTCACAGATACGCAGTATTTT
CDR3 protein: CASSLWGPRFTDTQYF
J gene: TRBJ2-3
V gene: TRBV5-6
D gene: -
CDR3 length: 16
clone size: few

CDR3 DNA: TGTGCCAGCAGCACAAGACAGGGATACCGCCTCCCCCTCCACTTT
CDR3 protein: CASSTRQGYRLPLHF
J gene: TRBJ1-6
V gene: TRBV7-2
D gene: TRBD1
CDR3 length: 15
clone size: few

CDR3 DNA: TGTGCCACCAGCAGAGATCGAAACCGTTGGGGCTACACCTTC
CDR3 protein: CATSRDRNRWGYTF
J gene: TRBJ1-2
V gene: TRBV15
D gene: -
CDR3 length: 14
clone size: once

CDR3 DNA: TGTGCCAGCAGTTACGGGTGGGGGGCTGGAAACACCATATATTTT
CDR3 protein: CASSYGWGAGNTIYF
J gene: TRBJ1-3
V gene: TRBV6-5
D gene: -
CDR3 length: 15
clone size: -

CDR3 DNA: TGTGCCACAGGAGGGCCGGAGCCCCAGCATTTT
CDR3 protein: CATGGPEPQHF
J gene: TRBJ1-5
V gene: TRBV2
D gene: -
CDR3 length: 11
clone size: few

CDR3 DNA: TGTGCCAGCAGCTTCAGGGGGCTAGAGACCCAGTACTTC
CDR3 protein: CASSFRGLETQYF
J gene: TRBJ2-5
V gene: TRBV7-2
D gene: TRBD1
CDR3 length: 13
clone size: -

CDR3 DNA: TGTGCTAGTGGTTTGGTCCTCGGGTACGAGCAGTACTTC
CDR3 protein: CASGLVLGYEQYF
J gene: TRBJ2-7
V gene: TRBV12-5
D gene: -
CDR3 length: 13
clone size: once

CDR3 DNA: TGTGCCAGCACGGGCAGTAACACCGGGGAGCTGTTTTTT
CDR3 protein: CASTGSNTGELFF
J gene: TRBJ2-2
V gene: TRBV7-9
D gene: -
CDR3 length: 13
clone size: few

CDR3 DNA: TGTGCCAGCAGCCCTCCGGGACTCTCTATGAGGGTCTTTTACAATGAGCAGTTCTTC
CDR3 protein: CASSPPGLSMRVFYNEQFF
J gene: TRBJ2-1
V gene: TRBV6-6
D gene: -
CDR3 length: 19
clone size: -

CDR3 DNA: TGTGCCAGCAGCTTCGTAGCCGGGACTAGCGGAATTACAGATACGCAGTATTTT
CDR3 protein: CASSFVAGTSGITDTQYF
J gene: TRBJ2-3
V gene: TRBV7-2
D gene: TRBD2
CDR3 length: 18
clone size: few

CDR3 DNA: TGTGCCTGGAGTGCCTTCGGGGCTGAGTCCTACGAGCAGTACTTC
CDR3 protein: CAWSAFGAESYEQYF
J gene: TRBJ2-7
V gene: TRBV30
D gene: -
CDR3 length: 15
clone size: few

CDR3 DNA: TGTGCCAGCAGCTTAACGTTAAGTCCCTCGGGTGAGCAGTTCTTC
CDR3 protein: CASSLTLSPSGEQFF
J gene: TRBJ2-1
V gene: TRBV7-3
D gene: -
CDR3 length: 15
clone size: many

CDR3 DNA: TGCAGTGCTAGCTACAGGGGCGGAGGGTCCTACGAGCAGTACTTC
CDR3 protein: CSASYRGGGSYEQYF
J gene: TRBJ2-7
V gene: TRBV20-1
D gene: -
CDR3 length: 15
clone size: -

CDR3 DNA: TGTGCCAGCAGCCCCGAGTTTACAGGGAACACTGAAGCTTTCTTT
CDR3 protein: CASSPEFTGNTEAFF
J gene: TRBJ1-1
V gene: TRBV5-6
D gene: -
CDR3 length: 15
clone size: -

CDR3 DNA: TGTGCCAGCAGTTTGGGAGGGGATCGCTCTGGAAACACCATATATTTT
CDR3 protein: CASSLGGDRSGNTIYF
J gene: TRBJ1-3
V gene: TRBV12-3/TRBV12-4
D gene: -
CDR3 length: 16
clone size: few

CDR3 DNA: TGTGCCAGCAGTCCCCAGGGGGGGGAGCTGTTTTTT
CDR3 protein: CASSPQGGELFF
J gene: TRBJ2-2
V gene: TRBV12-3/TRBV12-4
D gene: -
CDR3 length: 12
clone size: -

CDR3 DNA: TGCAGTGCTAGAGATAAAATGCCGGATCAGAGATACGAGCAGTACTTC
CDR3 protein: CSARDKMPDQRYEQYF
J gene: TRBJ2-7
V gene: TRBV20-1
D gene: -
CDR3 length: 16
clone size: -

CDR3 DNA: TGTGCCAGCAGTCCTAGCGAGGAGCAGTTCTTC
CDR3 protein: CASSPSEEQFF
J gene: TRBJ2-1
V gene: TRBV12-3/TRBV12-4
D gene: -
CDR3 length: 11
clone size: -

CDR3 DNA: TGTGCCAGCAGTTGGAACCGGGGGAACTATGGCTACACCTTC
CDR3 protein: CASSWNRGNYGYTF
J gene: TRBJ1-2
V gene: TRBV12-3/TRBV12-4
D gene: -
CDR3 length: 14
clone size: many

CDR3 DNA: TGTGCCAGCAGCTCCTATATCGGGGAGCTGTTTTTT
CDR3 protein: CASSSYIGELFF
J gene: TRBJ2-2
V gene: TRBV7-3
D gene: -
CDR3 length: 12
clone size: few

CDR3 DNA: TGCAGTGCTAGAACCGGACAGGGGGTTTTGTGGGTCTTC
CDR3 protein: CSARTGQGVLWVF
J gene: TRBJ1-2
V gene: TRBV20-1
D gene: TRBD1
CDR3 length: 13
clone size: -

CDR3 DNA: TGTGCCAGCAGTTTTTATGTGGACACTGAAGCTTTCTTT
CDR3 protein: CASSFYVDTEAFF
J gene: TRBJ1-1
V gene: TRBV12-3/TRBV12-4
D gene: -
CDR3 length: 13
clone size: few

CDR3 DNA: TGTGCCAGCAGCTCCGACCAGCGCTATTACGAGCAGTACTTC
CDR3 protein: CASSSDQRYYEQYF
J gene: TRBJ2-7
V gene: TRBV11-2
D gene: -
CDR3 length: 14
clone size: -

CDR3 DNA: TGTGCCAGCAGCCGGACTAGCGGGAGCAGGGCAGATACGCAGTATTTT
CDR3 protein: CASSRTSGSRADTQYF
J gene: TRBJ2-3
V gene: TRBV7-2
D gene: TRBD2
CDR3 length: 16
clone size: -

CDR3 DNA: TGCGCCAGCAGCCCAGCACGAGGGGGTGCGGAAGCTTTCTTT
CDR3 protein: CASSPARGGAEAFF
J gene: TRBJ1-1
V gene: TRBV5-1
D gene: -
CDR3 length: 14
clone size: few

CDR3 DNA: TGCAGTGGCACTAAGAACACTGAAGCTTTCTTT
CDR3 protein: CSGTKNTEAFF
J gene: TRBJ1-1
V gene: TRBV20-1
D gene: -
CDR3 length: 11
clone size: few

CDR3 DNA: TGTGCCAGCAGTTTCGACTCGGATGAAGCTTTCTTT
CDR3 protein: CASSFDSDEAFF
J gene: TRBJ1-1
V gene: TRBV12-3/TRBV12-4
D gene: -
CDR3 length: 12
clone size: -

CDR3 DNA: TGTGCCAGCAGCTTAGTTCATTCCCAAATATCCTATGGCTACACCTTC
CDR3 protein: CASSLVHSQISYGYTF
J gene: TRBJ1-2
V gene: TRBV7-2
D gene: -
CDR3 length: 16
clone size: few

CDR3 DNA: TGTGCCAGCAGTCCTGGGCGGGGGGAAGCTTTCTTT
CDR3 protein: CASSPGRGEAFF
J gene: TRBJ1-1
V gene: TRBV12-3/TRBV12-4
D gene: -
CDR3 length: 12
clone size: few

CDR3 DNA: TGTGCCAGCAGATCTTTTCCGGGGACAGCCGCCGGCTACACCTTC
CDR3 protein: CASRSFPGTAAGYTF
J gene: TRBJ1-2
V gene: TRBV6-1
D gene: TRBD1
CDR3 length: 15
clone size: few

CDR3 DNA: TGTGCCAGCAGTCCAGGGACAGGGGCAGATACGCAGTATTTT
CDR3 protein: CASSPGTGADTQYF
J gene: TRBJ2-3
V gene: TRBV27
D gene: TRBD1
CDR3 length: 14
clone size: few

CDR3 DNA: TGTGCCAGCAGCCAAACAGACAGGAACCAGTTCTTC
CDR3 protein: CASSQTDRNQFF
J gene: TRBJ2-1
V gene: TRBV3-1
D gene: -
CDR3 length: 12
clone size: few

CDR3 DNA: TGTGCCAGCAGCCGATGGAGCAATAGCGGAGCGAGCCAGAAGACTGCGACGGATACGCAGTATTTT
CDR3 protein: CASSRWSNSGASQKTATDTQYF
J gene: TRBJ2-3
V gene: TRBV7-9
D gene: -
CDR3 length: 22
clone size: few

CDR3 DNA: TGTGCCAGCAGCCCCCGGGATTTGCGGGGAGACCTCACAGATACGCAGTATTTT
CDR3 protein: CASSPRDLRGDLTDTQYF
J gene: TRBJ2-3
V gene: TRBV13
D gene: -
CDR3 length: 18
clone size: -

CDR3 DNA: TGTGCCACCAGCAGAGCAACCCGGACTAGCGGGGGCTTACTAGGCACAGATACGCAGTATTTT
CDR3 protein: CATSRATRTSGGLLGTDTQYF
J gene: TRBJ2-3
V gene: TRBV15
D gene: TRBD2
CDR3 length: 21
clone size: -

CDR3 DNA: TGTGCCAGCAGGCCCAGCGGGAGAACAGATACGCAGTATTTT
CDR3 protein: CASRPSGRTDTQYF
J gene: TRBJ2-3
V gene: TRBV12-3/TRBV12-4
D gene: TRBD2
CDR3 length: 14
clone size: -

CDR3 DNA: TGCGCCAGCAGCTTGGTAGACGGGGCGCCTGAAGCTTTCTTT
CDR3 protein: CASSLVDGAPEAFF
J gene: TRBJ1-1
V gene: TRBV5-1
D gene: -
CDR3 length: 14
clone size: -

CDR3 DNA: TGTGCCATCAGTGACTTTGCGGGAGCCCCGGGAGGGCAGTTCTTC
CDR3 protein: CAISDFAGAPGGQFF
J gene: TRBJ2-1
V gene: TRBV10-3
D gene: TRBD2
CDR3 length: 15
clone size: few

CDR3 DNA: TGCAGCGCATCCGGGACAGGGACTGAAAAACTGTTTTTT
CDR3 protein: CSASGTGTEKLFF
J gene: TRBJ1-4
V gene: TRBV29-1
D gene: TRBD1
CDR3 length: 13
clone size: -

CDR3 DNA: TGCAGTGCCCCCAGTTATCTTGCCCTGGAAGAGACCCAGTACTTC
CDR3 protein: CSAPSYLALEETQYF
J gene: TRBJ2-5
V gene: TRBV20-1
D gene: -
CDR3 length: 15
clone size: few

CDR3 DNA: TGTGCCAGTAGATCGCTGACTAGCGGGCCTAATGAGCAGTTCTTC
CDR3 protein: CASRSLTSGPNEQFF
J gene: TRBJ2-1
V gene: TRBV19
D gene: TRBD2
CDR3 length: 15
clone size: -

CDR3 DNA: TGCGCCAGCAGCTTGAAAGCGGGACAGGTAAACACTGAAGCTTTCTTT
CDR3 protein: CASSLKAGQVNTEAFF
J gene: TRBJ1-1
V gene: TRBV5-1
D gene: TRBD1
CDR3 length: 16
clone size: few

CDR3 DNA: TGCAGTGCTAGATTCAACAGGGTGGAGTCAGAGACCCAGTACTTC
CDR3 protein: CSARFNRVESETQYF
J gene: TRBJ2-5
V gene: TRBV20-1
D gene: -
CDR3 length: 15
clone size: -

CDR3 DNA: TGCGCCAGCAGCCCCTGGACTAGCGGTGGGTACGAGCAGTACTTC
CDR3 protein: CASSPWTSGGYEQYF
J gene: TRBJ2-7
V gene: TRBV5-1
D gene: TRBD2
CDR3 length: 15
clone size: few

CDR3 DNA: TGTGCCAGCAGCTTGGATACAGGGGTAGCTGAAGCTTTCTTT
CDR3 protein: CASSLDTGVAEAFF
J gene: TRBJ1-1
V gene: TRBV5-6
D gene: TRBD1
CDR3 length: 14
clone size: few

CDR3 DNA: TGTGCCAGCAGCTTAGGGACAGGGGGTTTTTCCTCCTACGAGCAGTACTTC
CDR3 protein: CASSLGTGGFSSYEQYF
J gene: TRBJ2-7
V gene: TRBV7-2
D gene: TRBD1
CDR3 length: 17
clone size: few

CDR3 DNA: TGTGCCAGCAGTTTGGTAGGGGCCAAAAACATTCAGTACTTC
CDR3 protein: CASSLVGAKNIQYF
J gene: TRBJ2-4
V gene: TRBV27
D gene: -
CDR3 length: 14
clone size: few

CDR3 DNA: TGTGCCAGCTCATCTGATTATAGCAATCAGCCCCAGCATTTT
CDR3 protein: CASSSDYSNQPQHF
J gene: TRBJ1-5
V gene: TRBV18
D gene: -
CDR3 length: 14
clone size: -

CDR3 DNA: TGCGCCAGCAGGGATGGGGTTGAAAAACTGTTTTTT
CDR3 protein: CASRDGVEKLFF
J gene: TRBJ1-4
V gene: TRBV5-1
D gene: -
CDR3 length: 12
clone size: -

CDR3 DNA: TGTGCCAGCAGCTTAGAGGGGTCGGGACTAGAAGTATACAATGAGCAGTTCTTC
CDR3 protein: CASSLEGSGLEVYNEQFF
J gene: TRBJ2-1
V gene: TRBV11-2
D gene: TRBD2
CDR3 length: 18
clone size: -

CDR3 DNA: TGTGCCACCAGTGAAAAGGACACCTATGGCTACACCTTC
CDR3 protein: CATSEKDTYGYTF
J gene: TRBJ1-2
V gene: TRBV24-1
D gene: -
CDR3 length: 13
clone size: -